The next 20 T cell receptor beta chains were all read from a single sample in a study of Tregs in tolerant kidney transplant recipients. Produced via immunoSEQ multiplex PCR; TCRdb's table is partial and in-frame only. The sample lists roughly 69,000 clones; around 90% were seen once. The sample in question was CD4+ T cells from blood, obtained before the transplant. These TCRs come from a human donor who received a combined kidney and bone marrow transplant.

The rearrangement uses TRBV27 and TRBJ1-3, with D uncertain. CDR3 length: 15 amino acids. The V end lost 0 bases, the J end lost 0 bases, and 6 bases lay between the germline ends. Germline CDR1 and CDR2: MNHEY and SMNVEV (reference sequence). The CDR3 sequence: CASSLSYNSGNTIYF. As DNA, the CDR3 is TGTGCCAGCAGTTTATCTTACAACTCTGGAAACACCATATATTTT.

This clone was detected only once. V usage is TRBV30 and J usage is TRBJ2-1; TRBD2 matches 13 bases. Germline assignment: CDR1 GTSNPN and CDR2 SVGIG (reference sequence). The CDR3 runs to 15 residues. The V and J ends lost 0 bases and 5 bases, in that order; junction bases with no gene match: 1. The CDR3 loop is CAWSVGLAGDNEQFF. Written as DNA, the CDR3 is TGTGCCTGGAGTGTAGGACTAGCGGGAGACAATGAGCAGTTCTTC.

The genes are TRBV9 and TRBJ1-2; TRBD1 aligns across 7 bases. Germline assignment: CDR1 SGDLS and CDR2 YYNGEE. The CDR3 totals 15 residues. J gave up 4 bases and V 0 bases, and 6 bases lay outside the gene matches. The CDR3 sequence: CASSVAQGQSYGYTF. CDR3 nucleotide sequence: TGTGCCAGCAGCGTAGCTCAGGGACAGAGCTATGGCTACACCTTC.

CDR3: CASGDVAGVYNEQFF. CDR3 bases: TGTGCCAGCGGGGATGTAGCGGGAGTCTACAATGAGCAGTTCTTC. The V and J genes are TRBV25-1 and TRBJ2-1, with TRBD2 matching over 9 bases. After removal of 8 bases from V and 3 bases from J, the junction contained 8 bases not matched to a gene. This CDR3 is built from 15 residues. Germline V gene sequence: CDR1 MGHDK, CDR2 SYGVNS.

The V call is TRBV9, the J call TRBJ1-4, with 10 nucleotides matching TRBD1. From germline, CDR1 is SGDLS and CDR2 YYNGEE. V lost 4 bases and J lost 5; bases outside the gene matches: 2. The CDR3 runs to 14 residues. CDR3 sequence: CASSPGQGNEKLFF. In DNA, the CDR3 is TGTGCCAGCAGCCCGGGACAGGGGAATGAAAAACTGTTTTTT.

V and J are TRBV28 and TRBJ2-5; TRBD1 aligns across 9 bases. CDR1 is MDHEN, CDR2 SYDVKM, per germline. The CDR3 is 16 amino acids. V was pared by 6 bases and J by 0 bases, with 8 bases of the junction left unmatched. This CDR3 is CASSPWTGDHQETQYF. Here the CDR3 DNA reads TGTGCCAGCAGCCCCTGGACAGGGGACCACCAAGAGACCCAGTACTTC.

The chain links TRBV4-2 to TRBJ1-1; D remains unclear. V lost 10 bases, J lost 13 bases, and 28 bases lay in between. In germline, CDR1 is LGHNA, CDR2 YNFKEQ. The CDR3 has 14 residues. CDR3 loop: CATQREVRDGLVFF. In DNA, the CDR3 is TGTGCCACCCAAAGGGAGGTACGAGACGGATTGGTTTTCTTT.

J is TRBJ2-7 and V is TRBV28, with 14 bases matching TRBD2. V shed 5 bases, J shed 6 bases, and the junction held 3 bases outside the gene matches. Germline lookup yields CDR1 MDHEN and CDR2 SYDVKM. CDR3 length: 14 amino acids. The CDR3 sequence is CASSPGTSGSEQYF. The CDR3, as DNA: TGTGCCAGCAGTCCTGGGACTAGCGGGAGCGAGCAGTACTTC.

This chain links TRBV28 with TRBJ2-7, with D possibly being TRBD1 (5 bases). CDR1 is MDHEN, CDR2 SYDVKM, per germline. The CDR3 extends over 12 amino acids. V lost 7 bases and J 4 bases, leaving 11 bases between the germline ends. The CDR3 is CASTVDSYEQYF. CDR3 coding DNA: TGTGCCAGCACCGTAGACAGTTACGAGCAGTACTTC.

The V and J genes are TRBV5-4 and TRBJ2-5; TRBD2 is a possible D gene (5 bases). The CDR3 length is 13 residues. From germline, CDR1 is SGHNT and CDR2 YYREEE (reference sequence). V dropped 0 bases and J dropped 5 bases, with 8 bases sitting between them. The CDR3 coding sequence is TGTGCCAGCAGCTTGGCGGGGAGTGAGACCCAGTACTTC. It yields the protein CASSLAGSETQYF.

This chain links TRBV7-2 with TRBJ1-2; the D gene is possibly TRBD1 (5 bases). The CDR3 runs 14 residues. V lost 5 bases and J 8 bases, leaving 18 bases between the germline ends. The V gene's germline CDR1 is SGHTA and CDR2 FQGNSA. This CDR3 reads CASSHRRQVEGYTF. The CDR3 DNA reads TGTGCCAGCAGCCACAGGCGGCAGGTGGAGGGCTACACCTTC.

This clone was seen a handful of times. J is TRBJ1-2 and V is TRBV25-1; 7 bases agree with TRBD1. This CDR3 comprises 13 residues. V dropped 3 bases and J dropped 4; count of bases not matched to a gene: 2. Germline V gene data show CDR1 as MGHDK and CDR2 as SYGVNS. The CDR3 here is CASSDGTAYGYTF. The CDR3 DNA sequence: TGTGCCAGCAGTGATGGGACAGCCTATGGCTACACCTTC.

This clone has just one count. The chain uses TRBV2 and TRBJ2-3; 11 nucleotides agree with TRBD2. J was trimmed by 1 base and V by 4 bases; bases with no gene match: 13. The germline CDR1 and CDR2 sequences are SNHLY and FYNNEI. The CDR3 has 19 amino acids. The CDR3 protein is CASSARLAGIDPRTDTQYF. The CDR3 DNA reads TGTGCCAGCAGTGCGCGACTAGCGGGAATCGACCCTCGCACAGATACGCAGTATTTT.

The chain recombines TRBV19 with TRBJ2-7, with 9 bases that match TRBD1. Germline lookup yields CDR1 LNHDA and CDR2 SQIVND (reference sequence). With V trimmed by 5 bases and J by 6 bases, 17 bases remained unmatched. This CDR3 has 17 residues. The CDR3 region has the DNA TGTGCCAGTAGTCCCCGGGCGCTGGGGACAGGGAAGTCCGAGCAGTACTTC. It yields the protein CASSPRALGTGKSEQYF.

CDR3 DNA: TGCGCCAGCAGCTTCAGGGGGCTGGGGGAGCAGTACTTC. Translating gives CASSFRGLGEQYF. V usage is TRBV5-1 and J usage is TRBJ2-7; 8 positions match TRBD1. The trim removed 2 bases at V and 7 bases at J, leaving 5 bases unmatched. CDR1 SGHRS and CDR2 YFSETQ come from the germline V gene. The CDR3 spans 13 residues.

This chain connects TRBV20-1 to TRBJ1-1, with D hard to call. The germline gives CDR1 DFQATT, CDR2 SNEGSKA (reference sequence). Trimming pared 3 bases from V and 11 bases from J, leaving 13 bases between. The CDR3 covers 11 residues. CDR3 loop: CSARGRDRAFF. The CDR3 nucleotides read TGCAGTGCTAGGGGCCGAGATAGGGCTTTCTTT.

The J gene is TRBJ1-4, the V gene TRBV6-6; possible D gene TRBD1, 5 bases. Germline CDR1 and CDR2: MNHNY and SVGAGI (reference sequence). The V and J ends lost 6 bases and 8 bases respectively, with 10 bases between them. CDR3 length: 12 amino acids. CDR3 bases: TGTGCCAGCAGCCCCCCAGGGGAAAAACTGTTTTTT. Translating it yields CASSPPGEKLFF.

The chain joins TRBV6-6 to TRBJ1-2; the D is unclear. Trimming took 2 bases from V and 0 from J, leaving 10 bases between them. The CDR3 is 15 residues long. The germline V gene has CDR1 MNHNY and CDR2 SVGAGI (reference sequence). The DNA for the CDR3 is TGTGCCAGCAGTTACCCCCGGAGCTCTAACTATGGCTACACCTTC. Translating gives CASSYPRSSNYGYTF.

Only one count was recorded for this clone. This rearrangement joins TRBV9 to TRBJ2-7; the match to TRBD2 covers 15 bases. The germline V gene encodes CDR1 SGDLS and CDR2 YYNGEE. V lost 3 bases to trimming and J lost 5 bases; unmatched junction nucleotides: 6. This CDR3 region has 16 residues. The CDR3, as DNA: TGTGCCAGCAGCGCAGGACTAGCGGGAGGGCCCCACGAGCAGTACTTC. Amino acids: CASSAGLAGGPHEQYF.

The chain is built from TRBV19 and TRBJ2-1, with 7 nucleotides matching TRBD2. Germline V CDR1 and CDR2: LNHDA, SQIVND (reference sequence). The CDR3 is 14 amino acids. The V gene end was trimmed by 2 bases and the J gene end by 6 bases; junction bases not matched to a gene: 4. The CDR3 DNA sequence: TGTGCCAGTAGTATACAGTGGGGGGGCAATGAGCAGTTCTTC. Translating gives CASSIQWGGNEQFF. Using reference TRBV19 and TRBJ2-1 for the parts outside the CDR3, the full variable domain is DGGITQSPKYLFRKEGQNVTLSCEQNLNHDAMYWYRQDPGQGLRLIYYSQIVNDFQKGDIAEGYSVSREKKESFPLTVTSAQKNPTAFYLCASSIQWGGNEQFFGPGTRLTVL.